This TCR beta chain was recovered during a study of T cells in Graves' hyperthyroidism and ophthalmopathy. This clonotype appeared many times. There were TCR beta CDR3 regions amplified from RNA transcripts. An initial round of RT-PCR targeting the TCR CDR3 relied on the HTBI primer set. Via MiXCR, TCRdb re-called the multiplex PCR reads, giving one row per CDR3 protein. The sample lists over 500,000 distinct CDR3 sequences, about 16% seen once, with around 28% in the top ten. The V gene's germline CDR1 is SGHNT and CDR2 YENEEA. CDR3 size: 13 residues. Trimming pared 1 base from V and 5 bases from J, leaving 8 bases between.

The sequenced sample consisted of blood. This receptor was obtained from a woman younger than 45 with Graves' ophthalmopathy. This sequence joins TRBV11-3 and TRBJ1-1; D not resolved. As DNA, the CDR3 is TGTGCCAGCAGCTTAGGGACCACGACTGAAGCTTTCTTT. This sequence encodes CASSLGTTTEAFF.